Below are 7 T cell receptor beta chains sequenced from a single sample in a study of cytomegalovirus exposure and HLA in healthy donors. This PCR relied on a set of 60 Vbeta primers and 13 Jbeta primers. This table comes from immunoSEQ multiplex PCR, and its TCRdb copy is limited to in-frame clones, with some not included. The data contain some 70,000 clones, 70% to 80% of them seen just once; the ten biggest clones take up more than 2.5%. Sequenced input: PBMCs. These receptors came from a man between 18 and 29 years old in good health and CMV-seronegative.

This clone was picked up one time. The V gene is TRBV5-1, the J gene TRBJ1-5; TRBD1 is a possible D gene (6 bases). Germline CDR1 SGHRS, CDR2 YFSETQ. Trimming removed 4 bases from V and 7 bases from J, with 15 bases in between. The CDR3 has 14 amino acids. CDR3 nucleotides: TGCGCCAGCAGCCTGACAGCCCAGGGGCAGCCCCAGCATTTT. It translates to CASSLTAQGQPQHF.

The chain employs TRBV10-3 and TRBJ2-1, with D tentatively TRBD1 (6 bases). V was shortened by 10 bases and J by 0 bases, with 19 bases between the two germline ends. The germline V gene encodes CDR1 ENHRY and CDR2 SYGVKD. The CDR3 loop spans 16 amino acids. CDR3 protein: CATLPYRDSSYNEQFF. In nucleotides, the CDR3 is TGTGCCACCCTCCCTTACAGGGATAGCTCCTACAATGAGCAGTTCTTC.

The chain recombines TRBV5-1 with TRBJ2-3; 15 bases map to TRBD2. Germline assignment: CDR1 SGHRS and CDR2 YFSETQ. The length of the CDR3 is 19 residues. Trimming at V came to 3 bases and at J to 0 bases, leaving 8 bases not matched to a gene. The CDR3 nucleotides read TGCGCCAGCAGCTCGGGACTAGCGGGGGGCACTATTAGCACAGATACGCAGTATTTT. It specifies CASSSGLAGGTISTDTQYF.

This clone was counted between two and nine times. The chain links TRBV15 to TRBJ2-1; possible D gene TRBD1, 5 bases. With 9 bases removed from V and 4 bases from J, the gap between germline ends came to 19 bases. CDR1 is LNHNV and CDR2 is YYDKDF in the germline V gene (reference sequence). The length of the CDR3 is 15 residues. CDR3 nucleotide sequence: TGTGCCACGCACGACCCAGGGTACTTTTACAATGAGCAGTTCTTC. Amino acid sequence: CATHDPGYFYNEQFF.

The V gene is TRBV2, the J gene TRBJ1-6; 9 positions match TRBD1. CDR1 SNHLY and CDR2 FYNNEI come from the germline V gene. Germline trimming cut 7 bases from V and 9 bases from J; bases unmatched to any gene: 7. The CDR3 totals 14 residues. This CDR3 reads CASTRTGVGSPLHF. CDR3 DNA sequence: TGTGCCAGCACCAGGACAGGGGTGGGTTCACCCCTCCACTTT.

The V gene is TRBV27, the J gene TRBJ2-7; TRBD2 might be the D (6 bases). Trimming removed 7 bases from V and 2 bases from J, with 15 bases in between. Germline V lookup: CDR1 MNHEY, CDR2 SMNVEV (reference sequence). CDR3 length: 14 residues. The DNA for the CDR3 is TGTGCCAGCAATCGGAGGGGCGACCCCTACGAGCAGTACTTC. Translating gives CASNRRGDPYEQYF.

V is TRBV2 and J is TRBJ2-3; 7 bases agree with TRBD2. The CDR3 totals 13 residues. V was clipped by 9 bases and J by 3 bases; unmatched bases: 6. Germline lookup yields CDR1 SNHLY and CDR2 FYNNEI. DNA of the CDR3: TGTGCCAGTCCTCCGCGGGGGACAGATACGCAGTATTTT. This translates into CASPPRGTDTQYF.